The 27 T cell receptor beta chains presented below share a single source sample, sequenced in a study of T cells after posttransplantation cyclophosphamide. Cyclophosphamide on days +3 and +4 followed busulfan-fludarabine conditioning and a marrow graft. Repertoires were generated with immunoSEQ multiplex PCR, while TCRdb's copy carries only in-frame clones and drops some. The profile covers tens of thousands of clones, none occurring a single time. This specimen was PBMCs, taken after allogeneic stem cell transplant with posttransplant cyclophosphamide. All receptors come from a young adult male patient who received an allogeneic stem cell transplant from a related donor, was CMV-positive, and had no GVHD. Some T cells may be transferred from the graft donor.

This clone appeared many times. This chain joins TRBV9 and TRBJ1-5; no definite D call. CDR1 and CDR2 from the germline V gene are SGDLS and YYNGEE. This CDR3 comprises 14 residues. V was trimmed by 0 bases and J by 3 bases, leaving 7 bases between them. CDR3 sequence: CASSVGADNQPQHF. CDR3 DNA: TGTGCCAGCAGCGTAGGCGCTGACAATCAGCCCCAGCATTTT.

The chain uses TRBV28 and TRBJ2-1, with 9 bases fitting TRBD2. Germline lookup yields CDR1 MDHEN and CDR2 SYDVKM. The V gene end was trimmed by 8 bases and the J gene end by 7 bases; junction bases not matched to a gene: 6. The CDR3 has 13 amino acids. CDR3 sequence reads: CASGAGGPNEQFF. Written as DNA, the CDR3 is TGTGCCAGCGGGGCGGGAGGGCCTAATGAGCAGTTCTTC.

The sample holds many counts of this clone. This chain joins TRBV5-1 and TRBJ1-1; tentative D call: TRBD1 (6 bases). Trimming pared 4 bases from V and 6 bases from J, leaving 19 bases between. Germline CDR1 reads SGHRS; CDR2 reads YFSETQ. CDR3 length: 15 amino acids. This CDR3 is CASSSAQGFSAEAFF. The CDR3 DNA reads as TGCGCCAGCAGCAGCGCACAGGGTTTCAGCGCTGAAGCTTTCTTT.

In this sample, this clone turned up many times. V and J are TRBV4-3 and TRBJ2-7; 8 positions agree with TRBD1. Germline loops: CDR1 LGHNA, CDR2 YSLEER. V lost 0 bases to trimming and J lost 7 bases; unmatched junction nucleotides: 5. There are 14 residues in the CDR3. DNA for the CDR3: TGCGCCAGCAGCCAAGATAGGACAGGGCTGGAGCAGTACTTC. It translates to CASSQDRTGLEQYF.

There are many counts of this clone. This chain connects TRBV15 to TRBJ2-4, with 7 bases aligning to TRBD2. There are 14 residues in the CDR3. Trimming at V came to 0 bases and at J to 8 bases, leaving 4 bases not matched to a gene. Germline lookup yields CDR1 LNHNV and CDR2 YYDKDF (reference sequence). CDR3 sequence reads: CATSRDGGEDIQYF. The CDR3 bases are TGTGCCACCAGCAGAGATGGGGGGGAGGACATTCAGTACTTC.

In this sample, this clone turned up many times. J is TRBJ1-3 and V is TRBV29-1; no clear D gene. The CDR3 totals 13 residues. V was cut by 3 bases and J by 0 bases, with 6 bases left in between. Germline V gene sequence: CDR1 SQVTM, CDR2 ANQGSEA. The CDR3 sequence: CSVDRLSGNTIYF. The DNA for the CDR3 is TGCAGCGTTGACAGGCTCTCTGGAAACACCATATATTTT.

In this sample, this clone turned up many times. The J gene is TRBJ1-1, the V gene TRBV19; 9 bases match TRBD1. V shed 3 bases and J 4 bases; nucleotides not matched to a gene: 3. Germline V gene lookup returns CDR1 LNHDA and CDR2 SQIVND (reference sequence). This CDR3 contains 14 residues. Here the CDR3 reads CASSMTGGSTEAFF. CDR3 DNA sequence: TGTGCCAGTAGTATGACAGGGGGGTCCACTGAAGCTTTCTTT.

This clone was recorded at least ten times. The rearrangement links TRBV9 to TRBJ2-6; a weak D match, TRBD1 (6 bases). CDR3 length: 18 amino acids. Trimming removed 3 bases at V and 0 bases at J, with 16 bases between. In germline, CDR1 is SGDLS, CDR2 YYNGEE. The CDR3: CASSAQNRVGSGANVLTF. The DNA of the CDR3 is TGTGCCAGCAGCGCCCAGAACAGGGTAGGCTCTGGGGCCAACGTCCTGACTTTC. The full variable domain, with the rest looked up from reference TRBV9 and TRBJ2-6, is DSGVTQTPKHLITATGQRVTLRCSPRSGDLSVYWYQQSLDQGLQFLIQYYNGEERAKGNILERFSAQQFPDLHSELNLSSLELGDSALYFCASSAQNRVGSGANVLTFGAGSRLTVL.

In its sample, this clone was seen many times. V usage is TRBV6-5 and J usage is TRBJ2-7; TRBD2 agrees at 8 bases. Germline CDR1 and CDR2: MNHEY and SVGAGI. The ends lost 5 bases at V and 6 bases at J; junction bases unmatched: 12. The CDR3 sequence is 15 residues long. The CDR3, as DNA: TGTGCCAGCAGTCTCCCCCCCGGGGGGGGAGGCGAGCAGTACTTC. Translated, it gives CASSLPPGGGGEQYF.

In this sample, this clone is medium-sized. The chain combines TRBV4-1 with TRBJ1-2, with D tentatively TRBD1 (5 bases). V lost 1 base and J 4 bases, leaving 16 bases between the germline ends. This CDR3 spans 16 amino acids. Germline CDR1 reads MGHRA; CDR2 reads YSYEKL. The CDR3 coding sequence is TGCGCCAGCAGCCAAGGCGGGGGACCAACGATCTATGGCTACACCTTC. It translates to CASSQGGGPTIYGYTF.

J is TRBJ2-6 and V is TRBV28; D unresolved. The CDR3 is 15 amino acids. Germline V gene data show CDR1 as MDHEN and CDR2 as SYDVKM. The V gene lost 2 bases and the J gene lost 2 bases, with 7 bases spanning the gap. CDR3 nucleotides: TGTGCCAGCAGTTTAAGTGGGCCTGGGGCCAACGTCCTGACTTTC. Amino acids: CASSLSGPGANVLTF.

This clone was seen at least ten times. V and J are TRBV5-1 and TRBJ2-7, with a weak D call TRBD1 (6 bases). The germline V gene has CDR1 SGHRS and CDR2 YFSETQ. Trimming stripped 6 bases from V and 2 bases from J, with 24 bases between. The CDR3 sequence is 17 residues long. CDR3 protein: CASTPGQGNFLAYEQYF. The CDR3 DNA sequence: TGCGCCAGCACCCCGGGGCAGGGGAACTTCCTCGCCTACGAGCAGTACTTC.

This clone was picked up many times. The CDR3 sequence is CASSSREGRVWELFF. The CDR3 nucleotides are TGTGCCAGCAGTTCCCGGGAGGGGCGCGTATGGGAGCTGTTTTTT. The chain links TRBV28 to TRBJ2-2, with 8 bases lining up with TRBD2. This CDR3 contains 15 residues. Germline V CDR1 and CDR2: MDHEN, SYDVKM. V lost 4 bases, J lost 9 bases, and 10 bases stayed unmatched.

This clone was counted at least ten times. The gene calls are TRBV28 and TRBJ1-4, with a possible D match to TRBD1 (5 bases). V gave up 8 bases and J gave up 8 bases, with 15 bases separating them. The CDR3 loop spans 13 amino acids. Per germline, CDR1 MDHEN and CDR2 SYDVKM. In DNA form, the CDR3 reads TGTGCCAGCGGCAGGGTAAACGACGAAAAACTGTTTTTT. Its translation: CASGRVNDEKLFF.

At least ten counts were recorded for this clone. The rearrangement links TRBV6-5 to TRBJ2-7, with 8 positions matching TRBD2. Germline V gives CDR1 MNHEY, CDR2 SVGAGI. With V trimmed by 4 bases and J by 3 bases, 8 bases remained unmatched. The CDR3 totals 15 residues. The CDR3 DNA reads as TGTGCCAGCAGTTCGCGCCGGGGGGGCGTCTACGAGCAGTACTTC. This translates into CASSSRRGGVYEQYF.

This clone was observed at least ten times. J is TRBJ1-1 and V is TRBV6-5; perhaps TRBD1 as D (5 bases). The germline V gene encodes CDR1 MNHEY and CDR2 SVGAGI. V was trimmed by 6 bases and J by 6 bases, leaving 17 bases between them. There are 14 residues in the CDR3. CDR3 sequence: CASSPVQRGAEAFF. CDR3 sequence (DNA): TGTGCCAGCAGCCCAGTCCAGCGGGGGGCTGAAGCTTTCTTT.

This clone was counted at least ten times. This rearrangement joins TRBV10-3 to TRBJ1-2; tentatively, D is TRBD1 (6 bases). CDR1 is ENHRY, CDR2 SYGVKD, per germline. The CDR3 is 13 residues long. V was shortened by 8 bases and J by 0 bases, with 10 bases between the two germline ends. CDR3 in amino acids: CAIRDTANYGYTF. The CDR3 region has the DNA TGTGCCATCCGGGACACAGCTAACTATGGCTACACCTTC.

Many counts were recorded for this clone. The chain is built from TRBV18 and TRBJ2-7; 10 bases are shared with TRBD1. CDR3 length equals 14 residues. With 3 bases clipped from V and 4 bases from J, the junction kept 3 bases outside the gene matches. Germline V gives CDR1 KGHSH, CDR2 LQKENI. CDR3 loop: CASSPDRGYYEQYF. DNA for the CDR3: TGTGCCAGCTCACCGGACAGGGGGTATTACGAGCAGTACTTC.

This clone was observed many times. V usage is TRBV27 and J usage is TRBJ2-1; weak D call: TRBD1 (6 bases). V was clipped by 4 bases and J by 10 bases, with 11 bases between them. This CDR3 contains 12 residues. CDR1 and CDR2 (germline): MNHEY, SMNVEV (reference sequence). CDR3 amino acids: CASSYQGREQFF. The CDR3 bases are TGTGCCAGCAGTTATCAGGGGCGGGAGCAGTTCTTC.

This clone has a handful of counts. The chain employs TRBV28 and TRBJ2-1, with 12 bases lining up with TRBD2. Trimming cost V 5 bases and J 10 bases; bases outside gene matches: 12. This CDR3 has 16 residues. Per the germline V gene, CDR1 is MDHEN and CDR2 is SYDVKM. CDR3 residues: CASSHSLAGGPREQFF. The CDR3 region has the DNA TGTGCCAGCAGTCACTCTCTAGCGGGGGGGCCGAGGGAGCAGTTCTTC.

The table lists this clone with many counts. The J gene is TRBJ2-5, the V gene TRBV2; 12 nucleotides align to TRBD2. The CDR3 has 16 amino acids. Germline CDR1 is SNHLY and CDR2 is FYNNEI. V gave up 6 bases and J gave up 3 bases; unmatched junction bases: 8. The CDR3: CASRATSGGTKETQYF. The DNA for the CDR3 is TGTGCCAGCAGGGCTACTAGCGGGGGGACAAAAGAGACCCAGTACTTC.

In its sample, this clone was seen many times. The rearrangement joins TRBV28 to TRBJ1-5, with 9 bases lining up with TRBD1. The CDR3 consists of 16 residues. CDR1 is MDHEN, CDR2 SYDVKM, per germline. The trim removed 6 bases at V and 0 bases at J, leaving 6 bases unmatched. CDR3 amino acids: CASRLSGQGSNQPQHF. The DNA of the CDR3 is TGTGCCAGCAGACTCTCGGGACAGGGTAGCAATCAGCCCCAGCATTTT.

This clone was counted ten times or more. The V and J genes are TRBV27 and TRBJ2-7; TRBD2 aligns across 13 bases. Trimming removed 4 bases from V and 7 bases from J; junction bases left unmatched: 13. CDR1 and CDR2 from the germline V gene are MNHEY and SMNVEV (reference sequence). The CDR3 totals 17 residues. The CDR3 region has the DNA TGTGCCAGCAGTTCTTGGACTAGCGGGGGACCACGTCGGGAGCAGTACTTC. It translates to CASSSWTSGGPRREQYF.

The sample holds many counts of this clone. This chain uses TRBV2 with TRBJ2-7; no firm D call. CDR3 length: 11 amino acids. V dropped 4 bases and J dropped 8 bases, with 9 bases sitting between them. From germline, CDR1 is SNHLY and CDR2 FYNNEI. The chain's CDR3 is CASSVQLQQYF. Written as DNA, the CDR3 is TGTGCCAGCAGTGTTCAACTCCAGCAGTACTTC.

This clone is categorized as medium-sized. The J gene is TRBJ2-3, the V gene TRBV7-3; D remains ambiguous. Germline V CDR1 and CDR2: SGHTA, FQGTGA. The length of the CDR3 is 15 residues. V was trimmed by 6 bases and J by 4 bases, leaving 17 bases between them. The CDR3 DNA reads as TGTGCCAGCAGTCCGGGTAAGGAGTCCGCAGATACGCAGTATTTT. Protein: CASSPGKESADTQYF.

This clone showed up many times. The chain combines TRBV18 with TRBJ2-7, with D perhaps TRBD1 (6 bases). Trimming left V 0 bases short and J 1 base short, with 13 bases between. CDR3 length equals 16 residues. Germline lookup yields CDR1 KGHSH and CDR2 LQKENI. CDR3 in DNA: TGTGCCAGCTCACCACCGATAGGGGGACATTCCTACGAGCAGTACTTC. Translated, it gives CASSPPIGGHSYEQYF.

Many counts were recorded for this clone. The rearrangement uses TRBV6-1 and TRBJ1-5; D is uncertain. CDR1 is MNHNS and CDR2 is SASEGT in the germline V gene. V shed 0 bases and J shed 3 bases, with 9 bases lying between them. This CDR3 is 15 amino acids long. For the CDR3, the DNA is TGTGCCAGCAGTGAAGCGGGAGGGCCCAATCAGCCCCAGCATTTT. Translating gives CASSEAGGPNQPQHF.